The entry that follows covers one T cell receptor beta chain sequence. The entry originates in a study of shared clonotypes between healthy human individuals. The germline CDR1 and CDR2 sequences are LNHNV and YYDKDF (reference sequence). Trimming removed 8 bases from V and 0 bases from J, with 13 bases in between. CDR3 length: 15 residues. Original handling: ImmunoSEQ only sent back junction sequences with no quality scores, so filtering was done differently. TCRdb's table, derived via immunoSEQ multiplex PCR, lists solely in-frame clones and lacks some. D and trimming were read from the DNA, whereas the V and J calls and clone size are those reported in that table. The table lists fewer than 600,000 clones, 70% to 80% of them singletons.

This sequence originates from a middle-aged woman in good health. Some clones in this sample may be carry-over from other donors' samples. Input material: PBMCs. The chain links TRBV15 to TRBJ2-2; D is unclear. This CDR3 is CATGPRAANTGELFF. CDR3 nucleotides: TGTGCCACCGGCCCCCGGGCAGCGAACACCGGGGAGCTGTTTTTT.